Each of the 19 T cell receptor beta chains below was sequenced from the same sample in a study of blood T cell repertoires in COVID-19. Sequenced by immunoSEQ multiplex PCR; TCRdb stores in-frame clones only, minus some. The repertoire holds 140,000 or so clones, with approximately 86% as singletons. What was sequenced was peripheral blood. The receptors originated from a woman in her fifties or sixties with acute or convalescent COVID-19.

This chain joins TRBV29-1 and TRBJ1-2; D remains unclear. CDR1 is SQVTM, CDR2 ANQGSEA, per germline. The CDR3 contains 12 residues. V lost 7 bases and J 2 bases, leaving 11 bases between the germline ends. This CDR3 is CSASGGNYGYTF. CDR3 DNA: TGCAGCGCCTCAGGAGGGAACTATGGCTACACCTTC.

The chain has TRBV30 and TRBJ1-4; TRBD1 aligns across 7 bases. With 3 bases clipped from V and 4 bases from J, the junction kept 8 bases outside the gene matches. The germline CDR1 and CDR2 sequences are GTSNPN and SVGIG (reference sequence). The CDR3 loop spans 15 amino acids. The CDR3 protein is CAWSEGTAVNEKLFF. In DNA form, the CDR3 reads TGTGCCTGGAGCGAGGGGACAGCCGTTAATGAAAAACTGTTTTTT.

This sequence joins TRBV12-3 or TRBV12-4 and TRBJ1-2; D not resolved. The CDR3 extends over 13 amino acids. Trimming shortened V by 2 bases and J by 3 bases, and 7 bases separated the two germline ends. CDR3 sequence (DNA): TGTGCCAGCAGTTTACTGGGAGACTATGGCTACACCTTC. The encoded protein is CASSLLGDYGYTF.

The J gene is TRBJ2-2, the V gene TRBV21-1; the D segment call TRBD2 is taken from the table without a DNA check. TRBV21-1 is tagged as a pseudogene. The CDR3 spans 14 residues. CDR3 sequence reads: CASSNNFSGGELFF. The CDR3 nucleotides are TGTGCCAGCAGCAATAACTTCTCGGGTGGGGAGCTGTTTTTT.

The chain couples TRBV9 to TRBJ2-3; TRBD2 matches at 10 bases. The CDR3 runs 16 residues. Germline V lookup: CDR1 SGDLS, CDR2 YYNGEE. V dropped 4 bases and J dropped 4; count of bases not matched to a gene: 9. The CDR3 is CASSPEAGGPADTQYF. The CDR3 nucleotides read TGTGCCAGCAGCCCAGAAGCGGGGGGGCCGGCAGATACGCAGTATTTT. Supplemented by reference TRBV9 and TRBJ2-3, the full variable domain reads DSGVTQTPKHLITATGQRVTLRCSPRSGDLSVYWYQQSLDQGLQFLIQYYNGEERAKGNILERFSAQQFPDLHSELNLSSLELGDSALYFCASSPEAGGPADTQYFGPGTRLTVL.

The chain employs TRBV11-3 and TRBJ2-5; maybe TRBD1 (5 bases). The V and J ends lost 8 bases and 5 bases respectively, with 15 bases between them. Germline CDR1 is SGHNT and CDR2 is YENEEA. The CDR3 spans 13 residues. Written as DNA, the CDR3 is TGTGCCAGCGCGCAGGGTGAATATGAGACCCAGTACTTC. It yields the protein CASAQGEYETQYF.

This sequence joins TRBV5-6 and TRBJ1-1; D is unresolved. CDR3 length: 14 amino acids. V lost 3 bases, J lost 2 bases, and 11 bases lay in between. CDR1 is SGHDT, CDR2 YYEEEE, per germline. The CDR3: CASSWLRGNTEAFF. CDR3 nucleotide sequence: TGTGCCAGCAGCTGGCTGCGGGGAAACACTGAAGCTTTCTTT.

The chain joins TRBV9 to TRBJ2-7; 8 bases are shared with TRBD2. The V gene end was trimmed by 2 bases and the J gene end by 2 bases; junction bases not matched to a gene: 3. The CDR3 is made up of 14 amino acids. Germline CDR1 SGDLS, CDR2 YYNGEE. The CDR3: CASSVGGATYEQYF. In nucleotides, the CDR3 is TGTGCCAGCAGCGTCGGGGGGGCGACCTACGAGCAGTACTTC.

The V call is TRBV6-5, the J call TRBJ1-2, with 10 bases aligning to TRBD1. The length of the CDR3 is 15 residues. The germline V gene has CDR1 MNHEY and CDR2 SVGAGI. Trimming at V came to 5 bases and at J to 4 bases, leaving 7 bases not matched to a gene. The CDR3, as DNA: TGTGCCAGCAGTCCCCGGGACAGGGGTGGCTATGGCTACACCTTC. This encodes CASSPRDRGGYGYTF.

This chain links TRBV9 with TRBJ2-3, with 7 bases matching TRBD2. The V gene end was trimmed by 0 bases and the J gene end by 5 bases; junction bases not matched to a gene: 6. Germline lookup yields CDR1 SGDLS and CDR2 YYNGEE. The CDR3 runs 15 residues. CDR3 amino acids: CASSVEAGEGDTQYF. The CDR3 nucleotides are TGTGCCAGCAGCGTAGAGGCGGGGGAGGGAGATACGCAGTATTTT.

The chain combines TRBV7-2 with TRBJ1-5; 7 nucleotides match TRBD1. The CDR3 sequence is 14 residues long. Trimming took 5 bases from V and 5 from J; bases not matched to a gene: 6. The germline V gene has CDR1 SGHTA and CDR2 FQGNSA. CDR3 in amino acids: CASSEQGLDQPQHF. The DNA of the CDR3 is TGTGCCAGCAGCGAACAGGGGCTGGATCAGCCCCAGCATTTT.

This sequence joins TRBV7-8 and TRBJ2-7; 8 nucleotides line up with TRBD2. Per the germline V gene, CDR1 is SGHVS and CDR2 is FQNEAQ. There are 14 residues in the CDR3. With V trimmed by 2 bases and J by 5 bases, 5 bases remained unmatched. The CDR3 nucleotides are TGTGCCAGCAGCTTATCGGGACTAGGTAACGAGCAGTACTTC. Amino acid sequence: CASSLSGLGNEQYF.

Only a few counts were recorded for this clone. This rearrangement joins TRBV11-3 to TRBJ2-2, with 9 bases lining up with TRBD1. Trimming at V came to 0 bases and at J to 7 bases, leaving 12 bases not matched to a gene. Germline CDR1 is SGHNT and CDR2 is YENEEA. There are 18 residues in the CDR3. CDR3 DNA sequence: TGTGCCAGCAGCTTAGAGAGCCTTGGGACAGGGCTCGGCGGGGAGCTGTTTTTT. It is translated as CASSLESLGTGLGGELFF.

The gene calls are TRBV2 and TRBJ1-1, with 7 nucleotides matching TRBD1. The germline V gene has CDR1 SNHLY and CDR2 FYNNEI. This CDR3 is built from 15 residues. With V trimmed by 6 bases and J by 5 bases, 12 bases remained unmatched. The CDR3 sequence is CASRTSPGGRTEAFF. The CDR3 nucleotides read TGTGCCAGCAGGACCTCACCAGGGGGAAGAACTGAAGCTTTCTTT.

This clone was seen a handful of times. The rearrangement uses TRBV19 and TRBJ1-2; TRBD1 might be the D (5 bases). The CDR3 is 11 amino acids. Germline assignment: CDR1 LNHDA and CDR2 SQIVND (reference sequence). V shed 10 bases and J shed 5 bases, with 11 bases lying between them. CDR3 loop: CATGGPYGYTF. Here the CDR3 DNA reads TGTGCCACCGGGGGACCGTATGGCTACACCTTC.

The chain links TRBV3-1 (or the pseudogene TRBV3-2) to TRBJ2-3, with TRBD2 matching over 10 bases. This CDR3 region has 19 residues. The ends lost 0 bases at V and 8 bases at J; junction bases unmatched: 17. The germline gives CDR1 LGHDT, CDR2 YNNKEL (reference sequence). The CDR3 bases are TGTGCCAGCAGCCAAGAGGCTAGCGGGGGTCTCTTCCCCCCCGGTACGCAGTATTTT. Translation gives CASSQEASGGLFPPGTQYF.

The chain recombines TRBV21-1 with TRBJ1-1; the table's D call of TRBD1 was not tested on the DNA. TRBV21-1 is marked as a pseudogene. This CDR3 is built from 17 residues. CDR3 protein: CASSKGGDSQVNTEAFF. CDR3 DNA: TGTGCCAGCAGCAAAGGTGGGGACAGCCAAGTGAACACTGAAGCTTTCTTT.

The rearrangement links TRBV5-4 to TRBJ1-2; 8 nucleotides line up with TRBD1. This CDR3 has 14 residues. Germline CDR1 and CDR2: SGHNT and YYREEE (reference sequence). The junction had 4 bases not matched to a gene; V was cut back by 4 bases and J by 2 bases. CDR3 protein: CASSARTGNYGYTF. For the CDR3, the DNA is TGTGCCAGCAGCGCACGGACAGGGAACTATGGCTACACCTTC.

The DNA for the CDR3 is TGCAGTGCTAGTTGGCTAGCGGGAGTGGATGAGCAGTTCTTC. This encodes CSASWLAGVDEQFF. The chain couples TRBV20-1 to TRBJ2-1; 10 bases are a match to TRBD2. Germline V gene sequence: CDR1 DFQATT, CDR2 SNEGSKA (reference sequence). The ends lost 3 bases at V and 8 bases at J; junction bases unmatched: 7. The CDR3 sequence is 14 residues long.